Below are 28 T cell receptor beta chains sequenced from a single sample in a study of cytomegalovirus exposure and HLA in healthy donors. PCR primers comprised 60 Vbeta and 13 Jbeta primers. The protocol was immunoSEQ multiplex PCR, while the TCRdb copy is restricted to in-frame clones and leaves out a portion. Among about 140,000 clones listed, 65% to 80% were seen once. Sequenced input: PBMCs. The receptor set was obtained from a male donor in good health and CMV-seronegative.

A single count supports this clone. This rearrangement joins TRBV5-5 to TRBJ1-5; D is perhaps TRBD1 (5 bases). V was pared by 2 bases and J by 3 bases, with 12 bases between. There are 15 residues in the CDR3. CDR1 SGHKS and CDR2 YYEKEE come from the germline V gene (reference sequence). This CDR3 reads CASSFRGDFNQPQHF. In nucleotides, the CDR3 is TGTGCCAGCAGCTTCCGGGGGGACTTCAATCAGCCCCAGCATTTT.

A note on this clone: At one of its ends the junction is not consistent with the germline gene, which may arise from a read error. Here the CDR3 reads CSSSSPSRTEAFF. CDR3 DNA sequence: TGTTCCAGCAGCTCTCCGAGCCGCACTGAAGCTTTCTTT. The J gene is TRBJ1-1, the V gene TRBV7-9; D is ambiguous. CDR3 size: 13 residues. Germline V gene sequence: CDR1 SEHNR, CDR2 FQNEAQ (reference sequence).

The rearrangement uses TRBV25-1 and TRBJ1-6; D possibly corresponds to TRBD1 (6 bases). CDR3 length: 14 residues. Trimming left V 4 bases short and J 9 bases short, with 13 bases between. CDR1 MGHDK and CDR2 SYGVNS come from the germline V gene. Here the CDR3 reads CASSGRGLGSPLHF. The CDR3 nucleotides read TGTGCCAGCAGTGGTAGGGGGTTAGGTTCACCCCTCCACTTT.

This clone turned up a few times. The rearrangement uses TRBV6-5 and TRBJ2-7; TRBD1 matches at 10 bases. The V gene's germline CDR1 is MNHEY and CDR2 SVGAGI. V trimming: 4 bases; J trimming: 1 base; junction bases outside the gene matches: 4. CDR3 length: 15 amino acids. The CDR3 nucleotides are TGTGCCAGCAGTTTCGACAGGGGGCTTTCCTACGAGCAGTACTTC. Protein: CASSFDRGLSYEQYF.

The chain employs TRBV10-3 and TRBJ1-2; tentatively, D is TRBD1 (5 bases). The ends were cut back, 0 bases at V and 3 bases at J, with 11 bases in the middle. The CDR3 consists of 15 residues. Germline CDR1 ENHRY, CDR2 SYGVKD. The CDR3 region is CAISESQAVYYGYTF. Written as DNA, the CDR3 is TGTGCCATCAGTGAGTCACAGGCGGTCTACTATGGCTACACCTTC.

This CDR3 is CASTPLAGGRNEQFF. DNA for the CDR3: TGTGCCAGTACCCCTCTGGCGGGGGGACGCAATGAGCAGTTCTTC. This chain joins TRBV19 and TRBJ2-1; 8 nucleotides match TRBD2. The V segment lost 7 bases and the J segment 6 bases; nucleotides outside the gene matches: 11. In germline, CDR1 is LNHDA, CDR2 SQIVND (reference sequence). The CDR3 length is 15 residues.

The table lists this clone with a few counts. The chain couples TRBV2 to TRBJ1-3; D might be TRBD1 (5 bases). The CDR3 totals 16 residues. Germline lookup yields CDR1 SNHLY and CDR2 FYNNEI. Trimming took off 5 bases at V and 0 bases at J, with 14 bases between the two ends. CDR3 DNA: TGTGCCAGCAGTAGAGACGCAGGGTACTCTGGAAACACCATATATTTT. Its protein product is CASSRDAGYSGNTIYF.

CDR3 bases: TGTGCCAGCAGTCCCAGAGGGTTAGAAGCTTTCTTT. It specifies CASSPRGLEAFF. The chain employs TRBV28 and TRBJ1-1, with unresolved D. Trimming removed 5 bases from V and 8 bases from J, with 12 bases in between. In germline, CDR1 is MDHEN, CDR2 SYDVKM. The CDR3 extends over 12 amino acids.

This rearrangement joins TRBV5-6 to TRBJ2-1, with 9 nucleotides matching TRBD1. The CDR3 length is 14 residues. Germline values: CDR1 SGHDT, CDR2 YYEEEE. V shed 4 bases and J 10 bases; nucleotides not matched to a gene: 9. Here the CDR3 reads CASSPGQGVGEQFF. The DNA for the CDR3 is TGTGCCAGCAGCCCGGGACAGGGCGTGGGGGAGCAGTTCTTC.

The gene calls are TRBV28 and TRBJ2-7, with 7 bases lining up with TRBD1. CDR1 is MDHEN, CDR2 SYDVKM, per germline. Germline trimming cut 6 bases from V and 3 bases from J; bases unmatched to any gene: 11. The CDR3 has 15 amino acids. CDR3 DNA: TGTGCCAGCAGGGACCCGGGACAGAGACTCTACGAGCAGTACTTC. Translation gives CASRDPGQRLYEQYF.

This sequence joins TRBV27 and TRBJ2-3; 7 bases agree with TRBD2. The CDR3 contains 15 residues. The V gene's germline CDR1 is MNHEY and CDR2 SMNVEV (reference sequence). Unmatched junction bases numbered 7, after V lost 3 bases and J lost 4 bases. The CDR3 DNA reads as TGTGCCAGCAGTTTGGGGGAGGGCCGACCAGATACGCAGTATTTT. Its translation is CASSLGEGRPDTQYF.

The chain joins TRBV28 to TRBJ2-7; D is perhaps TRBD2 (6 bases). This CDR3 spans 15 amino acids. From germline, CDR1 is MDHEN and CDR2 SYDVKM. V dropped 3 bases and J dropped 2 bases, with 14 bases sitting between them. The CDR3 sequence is CASSLWRAIPYEQYF. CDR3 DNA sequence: TGTGCCAGCAGTTTGTGGAGGGCAATACCCTACGAGCAGTACTTC. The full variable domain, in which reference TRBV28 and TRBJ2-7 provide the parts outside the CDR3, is DVKVTQSSRYLVKRTGEKVFLECVQDMDHENMFWYRQDPGLGLRLIYFSYDVKMKEKGDIPEGYSVSREKKERFSLILESASTNQTSMYLCASSLWRAIPYEQYFGPGTRLTVT.

CDR3 sequence reads: CASSLGLAGGEGPYEQYF. The CDR3 DNA is TGTGCCAGCAGCTTAGGACTAGCGGGAGGAGAAGGACCCTACGAGCAGTACTTC. The chain has TRBV7-9 and TRBJ2-7; 13 positions match TRBD2. Per germline, CDR1 SEHNR and CDR2 FQNEAQ (reference sequence). CDR3 length: 18 residues. J was trimmed by 2 bases and V by 1 base; bases with no gene match: 8.

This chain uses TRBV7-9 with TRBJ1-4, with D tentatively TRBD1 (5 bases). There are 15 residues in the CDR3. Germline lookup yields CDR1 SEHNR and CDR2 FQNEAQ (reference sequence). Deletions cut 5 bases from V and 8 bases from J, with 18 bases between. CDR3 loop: CASSPDSRADEKLFF. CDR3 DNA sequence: TGTGCCAGCAGCCCCGACAGCCGCGCCGACGAAAAACTGTTTTTT.

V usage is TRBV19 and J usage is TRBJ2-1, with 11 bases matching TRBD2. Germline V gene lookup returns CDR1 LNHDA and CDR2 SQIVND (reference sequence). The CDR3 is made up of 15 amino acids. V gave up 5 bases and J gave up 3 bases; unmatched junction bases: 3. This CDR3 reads CASSVGLADYNEQFF. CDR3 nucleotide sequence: TGTGCCAGTAGTGTGGGACTAGCGGACTACAATGAGCAGTTCTTC.

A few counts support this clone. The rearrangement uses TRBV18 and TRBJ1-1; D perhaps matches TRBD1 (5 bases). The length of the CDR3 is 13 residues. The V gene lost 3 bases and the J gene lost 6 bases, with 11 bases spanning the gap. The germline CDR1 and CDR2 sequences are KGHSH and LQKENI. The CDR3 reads CASSPTEQAEAFF. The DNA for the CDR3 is TGTGCCAGCTCACCGACAGAACAGGCTGAAGCTTTCTTT.

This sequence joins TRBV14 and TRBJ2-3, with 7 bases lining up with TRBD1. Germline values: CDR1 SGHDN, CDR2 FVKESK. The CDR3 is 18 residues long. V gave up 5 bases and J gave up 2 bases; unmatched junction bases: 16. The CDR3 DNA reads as TGTGCCAGCAGCGTCACCATGGCCTACAGGGGTACCACAGATACGCAGTATTTT. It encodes CASSVTMAYRGTTDTQYF.

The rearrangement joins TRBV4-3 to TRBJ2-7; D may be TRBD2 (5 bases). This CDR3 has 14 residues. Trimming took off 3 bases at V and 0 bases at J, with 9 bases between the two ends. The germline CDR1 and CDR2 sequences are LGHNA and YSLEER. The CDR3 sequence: CASSHSGSSYEQYF. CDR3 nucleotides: TGCGCCAGCAGCCACTCGGGGAGCTCCTACGAGCAGTACTTC.

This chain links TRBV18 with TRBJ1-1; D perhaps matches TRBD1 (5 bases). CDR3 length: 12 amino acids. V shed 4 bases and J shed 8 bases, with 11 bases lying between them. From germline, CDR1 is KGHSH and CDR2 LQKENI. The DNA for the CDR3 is TGTGCCAGCTCACTACAGGCTTTCGAAGCTTTCTTT. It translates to CASSLQAFEAFF. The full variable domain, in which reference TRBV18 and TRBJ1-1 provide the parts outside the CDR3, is NAGVMQNPRHLVRRRGQEARLRCSPMKGHSHVYWYRQLPEEGLKFMVYLQKENIIDESGMPKERFSAEFPKEGPSILRIQQVVRGDSAAYFCASSLQAFEAFFGQGTRLTVV.

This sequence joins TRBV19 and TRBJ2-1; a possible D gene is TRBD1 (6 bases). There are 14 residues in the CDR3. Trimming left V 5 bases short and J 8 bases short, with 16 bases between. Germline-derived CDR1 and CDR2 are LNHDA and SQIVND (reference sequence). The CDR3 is CASSEGGGGDEQFF. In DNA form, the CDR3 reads TGTGCCAGTAGTGAGGGTGGGGGCGGCGATGAGCAGTTCTTC.

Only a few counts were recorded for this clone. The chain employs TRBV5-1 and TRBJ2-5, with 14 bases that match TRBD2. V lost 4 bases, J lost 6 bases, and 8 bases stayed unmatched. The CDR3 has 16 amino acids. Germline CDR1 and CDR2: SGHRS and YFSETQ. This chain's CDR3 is CASSRAGLAGEKTQYF. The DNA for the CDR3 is TGCGCCAGCAGCCGCGCGGGACTAGCGGGAGAGAAGACCCAGTACTTC.

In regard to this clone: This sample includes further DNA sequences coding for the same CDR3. CDR3 loop: CASSFPGGGTEAFF. In nucleotides, the CDR3 is TGTGCCAGCAGCTTCCCAGGGGGAGGCACTGAAGCTTTCTTT. V is TRBV5-4 and J is TRBJ1-1, with 7 bases that match TRBD1. Per germline, CDR1 SGHNT and CDR2 YYREEE (reference sequence). This CDR3 has 14 amino acids. V gave up 2 bases and J gave up 4 bases; unmatched junction bases: 5.

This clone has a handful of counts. CDR3 protein: CASSLGEGEQHF. CDR3 nucleotides: TGCGCCAGCAGCCTGGGGGAGGGAGAGCAGCATTTT. This chain uses TRBV5-1 with TRBJ1-5, with a tentative D call TRBD1 (5 bases). The CDR3 has 12 residues. Germline-derived CDR1 and CDR2 are SGHRS and YFSETQ. V lost 4 bases and J lost 13, with 15 bases in between.

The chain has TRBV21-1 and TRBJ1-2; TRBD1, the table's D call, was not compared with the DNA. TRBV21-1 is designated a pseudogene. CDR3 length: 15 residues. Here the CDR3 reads CASSKEKGKNYGYTF. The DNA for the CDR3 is TGTGCCAGCAGCAAAGAAAAGGGGAAGAACTATGGCTACACCTTC.

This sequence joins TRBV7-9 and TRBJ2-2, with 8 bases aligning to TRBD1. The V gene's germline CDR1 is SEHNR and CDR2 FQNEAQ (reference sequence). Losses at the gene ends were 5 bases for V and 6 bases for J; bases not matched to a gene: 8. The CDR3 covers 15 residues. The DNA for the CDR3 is TGTGCCAGCAGCCTGTGGACAGGGAAGGCCGGGGAGCTGTTTTTT. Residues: CASSLWTGKAGELFF.

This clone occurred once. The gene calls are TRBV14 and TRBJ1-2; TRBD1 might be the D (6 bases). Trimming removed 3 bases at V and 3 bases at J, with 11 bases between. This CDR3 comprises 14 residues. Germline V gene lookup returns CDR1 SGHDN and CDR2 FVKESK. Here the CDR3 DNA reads TGTGCCAGCAGCCAGGGGGCTCTTGACTATGGCTACACCTTC. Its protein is CASSQGALDYGYTF.

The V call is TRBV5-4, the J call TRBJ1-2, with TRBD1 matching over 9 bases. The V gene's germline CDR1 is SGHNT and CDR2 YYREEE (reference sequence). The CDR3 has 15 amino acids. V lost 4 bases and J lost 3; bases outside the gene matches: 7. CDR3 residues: CASSPRQGVDYGYTF. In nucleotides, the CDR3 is TGTGCCAGCAGCCCCCGACAGGGGGTGGACTATGGCTACACCTTC.

The CDR3 DNA reads TGTGCCAGCAGCTACCGGGACAGGGCGTTGGACGAGCAGTACTTC. This codes for CASSYRDRALDEQYF. The chain uses TRBV7-9 and TRBJ2-7; TRBD1 matches 9 bases. CDR1 SEHNR and CDR2 FQNEAQ come from the germline V gene (reference sequence). The CDR3 covers 15 residues. V gave up 4 bases and J gave up 5 bases; unmatched junction bases: 9.